This is a list of T cell receptor beta chains from one sample in a study of T cells in Graves' hyperthyroidism and ophthalmopathy. TCRdb itself ran the multiplex PCR reads through MiXCR, one entry per CDR3 protein. Here the sample spans about 500,000 distinct CDR3 sequences, around 15% being singletons. Sequencing was done on a sample of blood. The receptors were gathered from a woman younger than 45 with Graves' ophthalmopathy. CDR3s include the opening cysteine and the closing phenylalanine or tryptophan. D genes are given only for firm matches. Part of the rows lack a size; the others show once, few, many or a class for expanded clones.

>TRBV29-1|TRBJ2-3|NA|TRBD1
CSVPPGQGVSGTQYF
TGCAGCGTCCCGCCGGGACAGGGGGTCTCAGGTACGCAGTATTTT
>TRBV12-3/TRBV12-4|TRBJ2-3|many|NA
CASTSEEPTDTQYF
TGTGCCAGCACCTCCGAAGAACCCACAGATACGCAGTATTTT
>TRBV4-3|TRBJ2-1|few|NA
CASSQDRTAQGTSEQFF
TGCGCCAGCAGCCAAGATCGGACCGCACAAGGTACAAGTGAGCAGTTCTTC
>TRBV12-3/TRBV12-4|TRBJ1-5|many|NA
CASSLSTQPNQPQHF
TGTGCCAGCAGTTTATCGACCCAGCCTAATCAGCCCCAGCATTTT
>TRBV20-1|TRBJ2-7|many|TRBD1
CSARLPGQGYEQYF
TGCAGTGCTAGACTCCCCGGACAGGGATACGAGCAGTACTTC
>TRBV7-3|TRBJ2-3|NA|NA
CASSPAPSASGDTQYF
TGTGCCAGCAGCCCGGCCCCTAGCGCCAGCGGTGATACGCAGTATTTT
>TRBV18|TRBJ2-7|many|TRBD2
CASSVREAPHEQYF
TGTGCCAGCTCAGTACGGGAGGCTCCCCACGAGCAGTACTTC
>TRBV2|TRBJ2-5|NA|NA
CASSSVLRSETQYF
TGTGCCAGCAGCTCCGTCCTCCGATCGGAGACCCAGTACTTC
>TRBV3-1|TRBJ2-5|many|NA
CASSQDQRATQYF
TGTGCCAGCAGCCAAGATCAGAGAGCGACCCAGTACTTC
>TRBV19|TRBJ2-1|few|TRBD2
CASGEAGGRNEQFF
TGTGCCAGTGGGGAAGCGGGAGGGCGCAATGAGCAGTTCTTC
>TRBV15|TRBJ1-5|NA|NA
CATSRESSPGGQPQHF
TGTGCCACCAGCAGAGAATCCTCCCCGGGGGGTCAGCCCCAGCATTTT
>TRBV5-1|TRBJ1-1|many|TRBD1
CASSSSPGGSEAFF
TGCGCCAGCAGCTCCTCTCCAGGGGGGTCTGAAGCTTTCTTT
>TRBV28|TRBJ1-5|NA|NA
CASSVPRTLNQPQHF
TGTGCCAGCAGTGTCCCCCGGACCCTTAATCAGCCCCAGCATTTT
>TRBV18|TRBJ2-7|NA|NA
CASSPKTGMGSYEQYF
TGTGCCAGCTCACCAAAAACAGGGATGGGGTCCTACGAGCAGTACTTC
>TRBV29-1|TRBJ2-7|NA|NA
CSVGLAYEQYF
TGCAGCGTAGGACTGGCATACGAGCAGTACTTC
>TRBV3-1|TRBJ1-3|many|NA
CASSLTANSGNTIYF
TGTGCCAGCAGCCTTACGGCGAACTCTGGAAACACCATATATTTT
>TRBV6-7|TRBJ1-5|few|NA
CASSYPGTVDQPQHF
TGTGCCAGCAGTTACCCTGGGACGGTAGATCAGCCCCAGCATTTT
>TRBV15|TRBJ2-3|NA|TRBD1
CATREWDRLGTDTQYF
TGTGCCACCAGAGAATGGGACAGGCTGGGCACAGATACGCAGTATTTT
>TRBV7-2|TRBJ2-3|many|TRBD2
CASSVRLAGGADTQYF
TGTGCCAGCAGCGTCAGGCTAGCGGGGGGGGCAGATACGCAGTATTTT
>TRBV20-1|TRBJ2-5|many|NA
CSARDRARGETQYF
TGCAGTGCTAGAGACAGGGCAAGGGGGGAGACCCAGTACTTC
>TRBV27|TRBJ1-1|NA|NA
CASRDVANTEAFF
TGTGCCAGCAGAGATGTCGCCAACACTGAAGCTTTCTTT
>TRBV28|TRBJ2-1|many|TRBD2
CASSRFGTSGNNEQFF
TGTGCCAGCAGTAGGTTCGGCACTAGCGGCAACAATGAGCAGTTCTTC
>TRBV28|TRBJ2-2|many|NA
CASSPRGRRRSTGELFF
TGTGCCAGCAGCCCCCGCGGACGGAGGCGAAGCACCGGGGAGCTGTTTTTT
>TRBV28|TRBJ2-3|many|NA
CASSFDGESTDTQYF
TGTGCCAGCAGTTTTGACGGGGAGAGCACAGATACGCAGTATTTT
>TRBV11-2|TRBJ2-1|many|TRBD2
CASSLEWTSRHNEQFF
TGTGCCAGCAGCTTAGAGTGGACTAGCAGACACAATGAGCAGTTCTTC
>TRBV28|TRBJ1-4|many|NA
CASSLPPDYAEPTTNEKLFF
TGTGCCAGCAGTTTACCGCCCGACTACGCAGAACCAACAACTAATGAAAAACTGTTTTTT
>TRBV12-3/TRBV12-4|TRBJ1-5|many|NA
CASSDRRVTLKPQHF
TGTGCCAGCAGTGACCGACGGGTAACCCTTAAGCCCCAGCATTTT
>TRBV11-2|TRBJ2-1|many|TRBD2
CASSFYKREGRKPKTDSYNEQFF
TGTGCCAGCAGCTTTTATAAGCGGGAGGGCCGTAAACCCAAGACAGACTCCTACAATGAGCAGTTCTTC
>TRBV5-1|TRBJ2-1|many|NA
CASSLGAGYNEQFF
TGCGCCAGCAGCTTGGGAGCGGGCTACAATGAGCAGTTCTTC
>TRBV9|TRBJ2-1|NA|TRBD2
CASSGLPGLAGESLNEQFF
TGTGCCAGCAGCGGACTACCGGGACTAGCGGGAGAGTCGCTTAATGAGCAGTTCTTC
>TRBV6-1|TRBJ2-7|many|TRBD1
CASGTGAYNEQYF
TGTGCCAGCGGGACAGGGGCCTATAACGAGCAGTACTTC
>TRBV3-1|TRBJ2-3|many|NA
CASSQGGFTDTQYF
TGTGCCAGCAGCCAAGGGGGATTCACAGATACGCAGTATTTT
>TRBV28|TRBJ2-7|many|NA
CASTREYEQYF
TGTGCCAGCACCAGAGAGTACGAGCAGTACTTC
>TRBV29-1|TRBJ1-4|few|TRBD1
CSVAGDRGVEKLFF
TGCAGCGTCGCGGGGGACAGGGGTGTGGAAAAACTGTTTTTT
>TRBV7-6|TRBJ2-1|few|NA
CASSLAAGSHEQFF
TGTGCCAGCAGCTTAGCGGCGGGGTCCCATGAGCAGTTCTTC
>TRBV11-1|TRBJ1-1|many|NA
CASSSLQATNTEAFF
TGTGCCAGCAGCTCGCTACAGGCGACGAACACTGAAGCTTTCTTT
>TRBV28|TRBJ1-4|few|NA
CASSLEGAATNEKLFF
TGTGCCAGCAGTTTGGAAGGGGCCGCAACTAATGAAAAACTGTTTTTT
>TRBV24-1|TRBJ2-5|many|NA
CATSDLIGSQETQYF
TGTGCCACCAGTGATTTGATCGGGTCCCAAGAGACCCAGTACTTC
>TRBV28|TRBJ2-7|few|NA
CASSTPPGSRLGRVYEQYF
TGTGCCAGCAGCACACCCCCGGGTTCTCGTTTAGGTCGGGTATACGAGCAGTACTTC
>TRBV12-3/TRBV12-4|TRBJ1-1|many|NA
CASSTGTGTEAFF
TGTGCCAGCAGTACAGGGACGGGCACTGAAGCTTTCTTT
>TRBV2|TRBJ2-3|NA|NA
CASSDLGGEGQYF
TGTGCCAGCAGTGACCTTGGGGGAGAAGGGCAGTATTTT
>TRBV19|TRBJ1-1|NA|NA
CASSLGVRGLETFF
TGTGCCAGTAGCCTGGGGGTCAGAGGACTTGAAACTTTCTTT
>TRBV2|TRBJ2-4|NA|TRBD1
CASSTGVPPKNIQYF
TGTGCCAGCAGTACAGGGGTCCCTCCCAAAAACATTCAGTACTTC
>TRBV6-1|TRBJ2-5|NA|NA
CASAMDSGTQETQYF
TGTGCCAGCGCTATGGACTCAGGGACCCAAGAGACCCAGTACTTC
>TRBV19|TRBJ1-5|few|NA
CASTQQGVHQPQHF
TGTGCCAGTACTCAACAGGGAGTCCATCAGCCCCAGCATTTT
>TRBV5-1|TRBJ2-3|many|NA
CASSLGNTQYF
TGCGCCAGCAGCTTGGGCAATACGCAGTATTTT
>TRBV7-2|TRBJ2-2|many|TRBD1
CASSRQGAALTGELFF
TGTGCCAGCAGCCGGCAGGGGGCAGCGTTAACCGGGGAGCTGTTTTTT
>TRBV6-2/TRBV6-3|TRBJ2-5|few|TRBD2
CASSYELAPETQYF
TGTGCCAGCAGTTACGAACTAGCGCCGGAGACCCAGTACTTC
>TRBV29-1|TRBJ2-2|NA|NA
CSGGQGGAEELFF
TGCAGCGGGGGCCAGGGGGGTGCCGAGGAGCTGTTTTTT
>TRBV3-1|TRBJ2-2|many|TRBD2
CASSQALRLAIRTGELFF
TGTGCCAGCAGCCAAGCCCTGAGACTAGCGATCAGAACCGGGGAGCTGTTTTTT
>TRBV9|TRBJ2-5|few|NA
CASSIPGAQETQYF
TGTGCCAGCAGCATACCCGGGGCCCAAGAGACCCAGTACTTC
>TRBV6-2/TRBV6-3|TRBJ1-5|many|NA
CASSLTAVNQPQHF
TGTGCCAGCAGTCTGACAGCAGTTAATCAGCCCCAGCATTTT
>TRBV28|TRBJ1-1|many|TRBD1
CASSLSQGANTEAFF
TGTGCCAGCAGTTTATCCCAGGGGGCGAACACTGAAGCTTTCTTT
>TRBV7-9|TRBJ2-5|few|TRBD2
CASSLGLAVQETQYF
TGTGCCAGCAGCTTGGGACTAGCGGTTCAAGAGACCCAGTACTTC